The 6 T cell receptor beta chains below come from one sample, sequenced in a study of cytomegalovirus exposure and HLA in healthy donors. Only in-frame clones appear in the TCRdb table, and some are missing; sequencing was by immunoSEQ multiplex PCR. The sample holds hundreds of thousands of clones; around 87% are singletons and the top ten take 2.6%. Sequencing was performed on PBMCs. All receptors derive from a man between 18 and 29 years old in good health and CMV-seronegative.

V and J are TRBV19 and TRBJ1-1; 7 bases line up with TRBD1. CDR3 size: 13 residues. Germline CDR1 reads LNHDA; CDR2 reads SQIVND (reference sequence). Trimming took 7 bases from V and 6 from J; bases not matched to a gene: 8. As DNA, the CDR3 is TGTGCCAGTACCGACAGGGAGTTCTCTGAAGCTTTCTTT. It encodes CASTDREFSEAFF.

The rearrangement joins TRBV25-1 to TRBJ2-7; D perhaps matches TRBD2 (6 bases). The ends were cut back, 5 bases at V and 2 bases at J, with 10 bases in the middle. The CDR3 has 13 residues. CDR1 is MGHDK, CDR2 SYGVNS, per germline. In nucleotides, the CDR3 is TGTGCCAGCAGTCCAACTAGCCCCTACGAGCAGTACTTC. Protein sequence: CASSPTSPYEQYF.

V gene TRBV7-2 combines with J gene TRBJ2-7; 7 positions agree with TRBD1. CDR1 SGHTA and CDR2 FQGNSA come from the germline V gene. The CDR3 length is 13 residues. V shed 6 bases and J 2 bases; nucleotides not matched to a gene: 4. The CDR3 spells CASSDRDAYEQYF. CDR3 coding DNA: TGTGCCAGCAGTGACAGGGACGCCTACGAGCAGTACTTC.

CDR3 in DNA: TGTGCCAGCAGCACACAGACTAGCGGGATAGAGACCCAGTACTTC. Its translation: CASSTQTSGIETQYF. The rearrangement uses TRBV7-3 and TRBJ2-5, with 11 positions matching TRBD2. After removal of 5 bases from V and 4 bases from J, the junction contained 6 bases not matched to a gene. The germline CDR1 and CDR2 sequences are SGHTA and FQGTGA. The CDR3 is 15 amino acids.

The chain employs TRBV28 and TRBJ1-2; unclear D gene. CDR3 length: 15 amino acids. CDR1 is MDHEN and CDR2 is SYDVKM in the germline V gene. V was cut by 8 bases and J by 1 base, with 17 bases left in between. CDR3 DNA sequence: TGTGCCAGCGGGCCACCGACGGGGAGTAACTATGGCTACACCTTC. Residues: CASGPPTGSNYGYTF.

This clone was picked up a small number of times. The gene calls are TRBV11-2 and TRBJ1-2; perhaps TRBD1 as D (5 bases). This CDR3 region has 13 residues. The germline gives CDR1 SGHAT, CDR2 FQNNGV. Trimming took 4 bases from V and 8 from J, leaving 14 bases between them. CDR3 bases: TGTGCCAGCAGCTCAGGGTTGGCGGAAGGCTACACCTTC. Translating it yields CASSSGLAEGYTF.